This T cell receptor beta chain was captured in a study of blood T cell repertoires in COVID-19. Background on the study: Acute and convalescent COVID-19 specimens originated in the United States, Italy and Spain. From T cells, B-cell-depleted T cells, or PBMCs came the material, which was cDNA or gDNA.

The method was immunoSEQ multiplex PCR; TCRdb's version includes in-frame clones alone and lacks a portion of them. The sample comprises some 100,000 clones, more than 90% of which are singletons, and more than 5% rests with the top ten. Germline V gives CDR1 LGHDT, CDR2 YNNKEL (reference sequence). The CDR3 contains 12 residues. V lost 4 bases and J lost 6, with 9 bases in between. Specimen: peripheral blood. This rearrangement joins TRBV3-1 (or the pseudogene TRBV3-2) to TRBJ1-1; D ambiguous. This TCR derives from a man in his 70s with acute or convalescent COVID-19. The CDR3 loop is CASSLFGAEAFF. The CDR3 DNA sequence: TGTGCCAGCAGCCTTTTCGGGGCTGAAGCTTTCTTT.